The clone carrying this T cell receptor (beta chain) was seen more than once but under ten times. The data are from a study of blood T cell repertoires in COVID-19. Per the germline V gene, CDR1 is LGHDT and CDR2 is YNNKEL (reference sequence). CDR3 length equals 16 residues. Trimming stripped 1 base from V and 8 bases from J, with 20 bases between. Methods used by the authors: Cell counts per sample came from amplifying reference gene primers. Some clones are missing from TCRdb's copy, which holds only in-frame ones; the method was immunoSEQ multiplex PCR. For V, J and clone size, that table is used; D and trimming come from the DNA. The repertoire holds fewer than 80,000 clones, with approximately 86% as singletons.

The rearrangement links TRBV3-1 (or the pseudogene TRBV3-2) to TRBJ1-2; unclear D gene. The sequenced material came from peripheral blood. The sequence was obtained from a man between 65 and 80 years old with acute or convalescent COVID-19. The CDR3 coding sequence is TGTGCCAGCAGCCAAGTATACTCTGCCGGGGATAAGGGCTACACCTTC. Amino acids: CASSQVYSAGDKGYTF.